This T cell receptor (beta chain) was observed in a study of Graves' ophthalmopathy and Graves' hyperthyroidism. Study overall: Peripheral blood sampling preceded any treatment and occurred at initial diagnosis. Broader study findings: Appearing in blood as well were most expanded thyroid clonotypes above 0.001 frequency.

TCR beta CDR3 amplification used RNA transcripts. Scientists carried out first-round RT-PCR using HTBI primers and then a second-round multiplex PCR. Each CDR3 protein gets one entry after TCRdb re-called the multiplex PCR reads with MiXCR. The sample yields hundreds of thousands of distinct CDR3 sequences, roughly two fifths seen once. Ophthalmopathy donors showed moderate-to-severe activity, CAS ≥3, NOSPECS ≥4 and a duration under 3 months. This clonotype is a singleton in its sample. What it binds is unknown. This clonotype was obtained from an adult man with Graves' ophthalmopathy. The material sequenced was peripheral blood.

In DNA, the CDR3 is TGTGCCAGCAGTGGAACTTCGGGACAGGATTCACCCCTCCACTTT. Its protein is CASSGTSGQDSPLHF. The J gene is TRBJ1-6, the V gene TRBV25-1; TRBD1 matches at 8 bases. The germline V gene encodes CDR1 MGHDK and CDR2 SYGVNS. Trimming took 4 bases from V and 8 from J; bases not matched to a gene: 7. This CDR3 comprises 15 residues. Combining the CDR3 with reference TRBV25-1 and TRBJ1-6 gives the whole variable domain EADIYQTPRYLVIGTGKKITLECSQTMGHDKMYWYQQDPGMELHLIHYSYGVNSTEKGDLSSESTVSRIRTEHFPLTLESARPSHTSQYLCASSGTSGQDSPLHFGNGTRLTVT.